Described below is a single T cell receptor beta chain sequence and its context. Its antigen is as yet unknown. The data are from a study of regulatory T cells in long-lasting Graves disease. Notes on the study in general: Repertoires from persistent disease leaned toward TRBV28, TRBJ1-2 and TRBJ2-5. Public clonotype sharing was higher in persistent than newly diagnosed patients.

The time point: newly diagnosed GD, antithyroid drugs for less than 3 months. Extracted RNA from PBMCs served as the source of the TCR library. The V and J ends lost 8 bases and 2 bases, in that order; junction bases with no gene match: 8. The CDR3 consists of 15 residues. Germline assignment: CDR1 SNHLY and CDR2 FYNNEI. Researchers made TCR beta libraries by using iRepertoire HTBI primers and running Arm-PCR on CDR3 regions. Each CDR3 protein is one row after TCRdb ran MiXCR on the multiplex PCR reads. This table holds roughly 350,000 distinct CDR3 sequences, 15% to 20% found once. The sample also formed part of further work on T cells in Graves' hyperthyroidism and ophthalmopathy.

This material consisted of peripheral blood mononuclear cells (PBMCs), taken at new diagnosis, from a patient treated with antithyroid drugs. The source is a woman aged 18-29 years with Graves disease. The chain links TRBV2 to TRBJ1-2; TRBD1 agrees at 10 bases. The CDR3 nucleotides are TGTGCCAGCGCAACCGGGACAGGGGAAAACTATGGCTACACCTTC. Its translation: CASATGTGENYGYTF. The variable domain in full, with the rest retrieved from reference TRBV2 and TRBJ1-2, is EPEVTQTPSHQVTQMGQEVILRCVPISNHLYFYWYRQILGQKVEFLVSFYNNEISEKSEIFDDQFSVERPDGSNFTLKIRSTKLEDSAMYFCASATGTGENYGYTFGSGTRLTVV.